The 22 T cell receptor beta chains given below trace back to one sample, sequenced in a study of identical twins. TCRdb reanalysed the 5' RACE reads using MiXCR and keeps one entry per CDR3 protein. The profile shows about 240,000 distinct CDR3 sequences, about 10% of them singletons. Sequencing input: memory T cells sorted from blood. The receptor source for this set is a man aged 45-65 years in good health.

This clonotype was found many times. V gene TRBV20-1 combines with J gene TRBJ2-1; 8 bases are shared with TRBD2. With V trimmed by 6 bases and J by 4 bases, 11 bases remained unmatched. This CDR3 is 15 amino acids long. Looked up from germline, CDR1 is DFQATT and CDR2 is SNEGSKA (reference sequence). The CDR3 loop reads CSADPPGGRYNEQFF. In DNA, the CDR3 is TGCAGTGCGGACCCCCCGGGCGGGAGGTACAATGAGCAGTTCTTC.

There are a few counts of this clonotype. CDR3 sequence (DNA): TGTGCCAGCAGTAAATCTTGGGTCGCCAAAAACATTCAGTACTTC. This gives the protein CASSKSWVAKNIQYF. This sequence joins TRBV12-3 or TRBV12-4 and TRBJ2-4; D call uncertain. Trimming left V 5 bases short and J 1 base short, with 12 bases between. The CDR3 runs 15 residues.

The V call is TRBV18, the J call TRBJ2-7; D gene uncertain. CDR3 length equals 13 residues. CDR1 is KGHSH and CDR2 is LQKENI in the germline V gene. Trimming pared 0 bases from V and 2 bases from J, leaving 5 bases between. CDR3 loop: CASSPPVTYEQYF. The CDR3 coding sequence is TGTGCCAGCTCACCACCTGTTACCTACGAGCAGTACTTC.

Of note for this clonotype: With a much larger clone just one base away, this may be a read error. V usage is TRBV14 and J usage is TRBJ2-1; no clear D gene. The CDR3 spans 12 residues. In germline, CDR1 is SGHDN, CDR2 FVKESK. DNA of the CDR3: TGTGCCAGCAGCCAAACGGTCGTCAAGCATTTCTTC. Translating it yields CASSQTVVKHFF.

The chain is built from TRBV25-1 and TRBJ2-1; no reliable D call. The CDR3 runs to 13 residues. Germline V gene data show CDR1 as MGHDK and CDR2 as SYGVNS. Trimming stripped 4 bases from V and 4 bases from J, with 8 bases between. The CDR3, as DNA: TGTGCCAGCAGTGCCTCACTATACAATGAGCAGTTCTTC. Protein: CASSASLYNEQFF.

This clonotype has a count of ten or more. The CDR3 reads CACRQPSSGNTIYF. CDR3 coding DNA: TGTGCCTGCCGACAGCCGAGCTCTGGAAACACCATATATTTT. This chain joins TRBV6-2 or TRBV6-3 and TRBJ1-3, with D possibly matching TRBD1 (5 bases). Germline V gene lookup returns CDR1 MNHEY and CDR2 SVGEGT. The V gene lost 11 bases and the J gene lost 0 bases, with 14 bases spanning the gap. The CDR3 loop spans 14 amino acids.

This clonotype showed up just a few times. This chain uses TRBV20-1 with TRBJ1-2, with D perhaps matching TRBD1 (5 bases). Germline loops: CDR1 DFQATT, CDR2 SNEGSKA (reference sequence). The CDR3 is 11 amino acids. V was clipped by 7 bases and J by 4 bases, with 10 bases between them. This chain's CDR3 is CSGGGGYGYTF. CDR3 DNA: TGCAGTGGGGGGGGGGGCTATGGCTACACCTTC.

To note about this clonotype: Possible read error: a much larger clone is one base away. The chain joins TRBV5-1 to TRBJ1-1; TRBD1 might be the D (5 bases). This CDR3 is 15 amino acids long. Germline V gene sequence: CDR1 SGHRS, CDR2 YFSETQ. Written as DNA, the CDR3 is TGCGCCATCAGCTCCCCGGGGGGGATGAACGCTGAAGCTTTCTTT. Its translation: CAISSPGGMNAEAFF.

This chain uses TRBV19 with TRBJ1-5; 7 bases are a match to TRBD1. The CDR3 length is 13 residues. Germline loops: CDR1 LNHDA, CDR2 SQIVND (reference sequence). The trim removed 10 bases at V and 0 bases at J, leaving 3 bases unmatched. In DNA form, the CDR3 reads TGTGCCACGACAGGGCGTAGCAATCAGCCCCAGCATTTT. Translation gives CATTGRSNQPQHF.

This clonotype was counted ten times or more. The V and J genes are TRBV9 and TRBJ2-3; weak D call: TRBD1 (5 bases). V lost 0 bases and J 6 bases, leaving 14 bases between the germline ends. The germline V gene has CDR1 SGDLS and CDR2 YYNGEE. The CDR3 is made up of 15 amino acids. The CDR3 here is CASSVGSGRKDTQYF. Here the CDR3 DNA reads TGTGCCAGCAGCGTAGGGTCAGGGCGGAAGGATACGCAGTATTTT.

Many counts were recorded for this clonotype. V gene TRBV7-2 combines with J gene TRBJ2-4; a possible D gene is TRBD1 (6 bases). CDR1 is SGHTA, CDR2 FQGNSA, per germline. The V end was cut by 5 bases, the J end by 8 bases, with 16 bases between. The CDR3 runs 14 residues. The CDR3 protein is CASSAQGFVDIQYF. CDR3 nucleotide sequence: TGTGCCAGCAGCGCACAGGGATTTGTGGACATTCAGTACTTC.

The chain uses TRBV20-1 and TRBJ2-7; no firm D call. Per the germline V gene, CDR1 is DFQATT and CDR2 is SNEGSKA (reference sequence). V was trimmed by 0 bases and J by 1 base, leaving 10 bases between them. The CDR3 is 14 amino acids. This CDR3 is CSARDLPRSYEQYF. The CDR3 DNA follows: TGCAGTGCTAGAGATCTTCCCCGATCCTACGAGCAGTACTTC.

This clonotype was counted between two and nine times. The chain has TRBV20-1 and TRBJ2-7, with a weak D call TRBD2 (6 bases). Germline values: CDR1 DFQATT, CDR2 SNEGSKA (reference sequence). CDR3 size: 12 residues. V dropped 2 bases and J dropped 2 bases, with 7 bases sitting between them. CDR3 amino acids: CSARRGTYEQYF. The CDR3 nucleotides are TGCAGTGCTAGACGGGGGACCTACGAGCAGTACTTC.

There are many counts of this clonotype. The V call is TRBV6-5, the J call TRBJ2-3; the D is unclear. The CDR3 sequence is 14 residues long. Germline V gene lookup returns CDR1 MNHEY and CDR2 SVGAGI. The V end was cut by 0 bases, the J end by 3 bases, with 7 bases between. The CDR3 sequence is CASSYSHGTDTQYF. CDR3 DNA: TGTGCCAGCAGTTACTCGCACGGGACAGATACGCAGTATTTT.

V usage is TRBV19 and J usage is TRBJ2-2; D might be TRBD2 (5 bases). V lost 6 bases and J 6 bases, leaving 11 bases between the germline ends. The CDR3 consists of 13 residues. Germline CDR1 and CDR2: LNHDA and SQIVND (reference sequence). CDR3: CASSKSRAGELFF. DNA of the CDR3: TGTGCCAGTAGCAAATCGCGGGCCGGGGAGCTGTTTTTT. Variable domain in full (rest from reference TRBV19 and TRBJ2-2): DGGITQSPKYLFRKEGQNVTLSCEQNLNHDAMYWYRQDPGQGLRLIYYSQIVNDFQKGDIAEGYSVSREKKESFPLTVTSAQKNPTAFYLCASSKSRAGELFFGEGSRLTVL.

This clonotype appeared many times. The DNA for the CDR3 is TGTGCCAGCAGTCCAGGGAGGGAGCAGTTCTTC. It is translated as CASSPGREQFF. V is TRBV12-3 or TRBV12-4 and J is TRBJ2-1; D perhaps matches TRBD2 (6 bases). This CDR3 has 11 amino acids. Trimming pared 5 bases from V and 10 bases from J, leaving 9 bases between.

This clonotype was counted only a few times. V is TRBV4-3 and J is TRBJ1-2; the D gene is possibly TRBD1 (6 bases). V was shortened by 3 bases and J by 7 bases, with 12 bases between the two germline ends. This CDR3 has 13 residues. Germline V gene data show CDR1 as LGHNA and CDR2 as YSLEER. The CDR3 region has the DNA TGCGCCAGCAGCCACCAGGGACAAGCTGGCTACACCTTC. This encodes CASSHQGQAGYTF.

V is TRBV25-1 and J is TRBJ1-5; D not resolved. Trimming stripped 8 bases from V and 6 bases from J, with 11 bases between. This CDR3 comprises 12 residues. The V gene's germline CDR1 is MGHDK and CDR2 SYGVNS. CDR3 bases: TGTGCCAGCTCCTCCGGAGTTCAGCCCCAGCATTTT. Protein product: CASSSGVQPQHF.

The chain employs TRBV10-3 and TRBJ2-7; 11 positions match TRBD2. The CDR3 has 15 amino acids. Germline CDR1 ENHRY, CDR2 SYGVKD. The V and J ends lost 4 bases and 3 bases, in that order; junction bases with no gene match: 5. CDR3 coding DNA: TGTGCCATCAGTGCCCCCGGGACTAGCGGCTACGAGCAGTACTTC. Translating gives CAISAPGTSGYEQYF.

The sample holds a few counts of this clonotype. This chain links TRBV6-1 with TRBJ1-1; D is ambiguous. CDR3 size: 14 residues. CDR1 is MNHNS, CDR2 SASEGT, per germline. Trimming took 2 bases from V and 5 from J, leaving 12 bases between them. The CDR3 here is CASSEHSGITEAFF. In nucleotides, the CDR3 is TGTGCCAGCAGTGAACATTCAGGAATTACTGAAGCTTTCTTT.

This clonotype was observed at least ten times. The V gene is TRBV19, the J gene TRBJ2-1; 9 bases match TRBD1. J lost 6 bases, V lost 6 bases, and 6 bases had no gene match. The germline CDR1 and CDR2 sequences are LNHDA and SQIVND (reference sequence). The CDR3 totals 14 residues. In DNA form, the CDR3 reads TGTGCCAGTAGCGAGGGACAGGGATTCAATGAGCAGTTCTTC. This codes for CASSEGQGFNEQFF.

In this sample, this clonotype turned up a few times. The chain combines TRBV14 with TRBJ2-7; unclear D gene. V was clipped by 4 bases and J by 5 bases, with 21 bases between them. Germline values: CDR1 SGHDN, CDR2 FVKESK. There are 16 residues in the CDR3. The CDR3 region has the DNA TGTGCCAGCAGCCCCCTCGAGGCATCCTTGCTCGACGAGCAGTACTTC. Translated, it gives CASSPLEASLLDEQYF. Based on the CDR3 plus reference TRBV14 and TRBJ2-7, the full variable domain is EAGVTQFPSHSVIEKGQTVTLRCDPISGHDNLYWYRRVMGKEIKFLLHFVKESKQDESGMPNNRFLAERTGGTYSTLKVQPAELEDSGVYFCASSPLEASLLDEQYFGPGTRLTVT.